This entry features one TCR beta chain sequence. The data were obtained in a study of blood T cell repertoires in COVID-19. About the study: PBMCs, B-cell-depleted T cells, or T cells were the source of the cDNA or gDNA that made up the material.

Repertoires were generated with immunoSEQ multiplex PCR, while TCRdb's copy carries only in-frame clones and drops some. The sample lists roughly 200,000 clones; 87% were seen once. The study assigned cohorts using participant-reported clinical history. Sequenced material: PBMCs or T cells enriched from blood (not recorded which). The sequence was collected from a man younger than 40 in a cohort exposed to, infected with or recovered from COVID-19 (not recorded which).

The DNA for the CDR3 is TGCGCCAGCAGCTTCGCGGGGGGCGCTTCGGGCGAGCAGTACTTC. Residues: CASSFAGGASGEQYF. V and J are TRBV5-1 and TRBJ2-7; 8 nucleotides match TRBD2. CDR3 size: 15 residues. Germline V lookup: CDR1 SGHRS, CDR2 YFSETQ. Unmatched junction bases numbered 10, after V lost 2 bases and J lost 6 bases.